This entry features one T cell receptor (beta chain) sequence. Its target antigen remains unknown. Nothing much larger sits one base from this clone, and base qualities are not available. Taken with the paper, the label for time point translates to: cells obtained before transplantation from donor or recipient. CD3+CD4+ and CD3+CD8+ populations were FACS-sorted from unstimulated pre-transplant donor and recipient cells taken from spleen or lymph nodes. Library preparation employed the immunoSEQ multiplex PCR assay. For most patients, genomic DNA was isolated using the Qiagen DNeasy Blood and Tissue Kit and was shipped frozen to Adaptive Biotechnologies for TCR sequencing. For most patients, high-throughput TCR-beta CDR3 sequencing of genomic DNA was performed by Adaptive Biotechnologies. Per the source publication's procedure: TCR sequencing data were retrieved from Adaptive's ImmunoSEQ software for some 19 patients, whereas a few other patients were processed with MiXCR and VDJtools. CD4 versus CD8 sorting errors were corrected by removing sequences found in both subsets at a frequency ratio below 5:1. CDR3 nucleotide sequences shared between donor and recipient were removed because the origin of such sequences could not be assigned. To count as alloreactive, a clone needed at least 2-fold expansion over unstimulated cells and a minimum CFSE-low frequency of 0.002% (template counts) or 0.001% (read counts). Clones were considered mappable if detected in sequenced pre-transplant spleen, lymph node, or MLR CFSE-low populations of the donor or recipient. The cumulative frequency of alloreactive clones was calculated as a percentage of all sequences, weighted by copy number. TCRdb holds this immuneACCESS table with in-frame rearrangements only. Some clones are missing; in checked studies, unresolved V genes explain under half, and the rest has no known cause. V and J calls and clone size follow that table, whereas D and trimming were derived from the DNA. The sample includes around 76,000 clones, with roughly 94% observed a single time. Over 0.4% of the sample is in the top ten clones.

Looking up the germline V gene yields CDR1 SNHLY and CDR2 FYNNEI. From its cysteine to its phenylalanine, the CDR3 spans 15 amino acids. Only the CDR3 portion is preserved as DNA: 45 bases, with reading frame beginning at the first base. V loses 3 bases of germline sequence and J loses 5 bases, and the interval between the two ends is 16 bases. This sample is part of a study of graft-versus-host responses after intestinal transplantation (dated by TCRdb to the early 2020s). With respect to the entire study: Recipients received multivisceral, liver-intestinal, or isolated intestinal transplants. All recipients received anti-thymocyte globulin induction followed by maintenance tacrolimus and steroids for about three years. Bulk TCR-beta CDR3 sequencing was used to track graft-versus-host and host-versus-graft alloreactive T cell clones in the graft, circulation and bone marrow after intestinal transplantation. To identify alloreactive clones, pre-transplant mixed lymphocyte reaction products were sequenced and then compared with unstimulated pre-transplant donor and recipient T cells. Of the roughly 23 intestinal transplant recipients enrolled in the cohort, one of whom was a retransplant, 3 patients without pretransplant specimens were excluded. A peak of at least 4% donor T cells among recipient peripheral blood mononuclear cells was the definition used for donor T cell macrochimerism. Samples from three later patients were sequenced in-house on an Illumina MiSeq with MiXCR processing rather than by the commercial service. Here is what the overall study found, with its caveats: In the allografts of patients with donor T cell macrochimerism, GvH to HvG T cell clonal ratios were high. Peak levels of circulating GvH clones were associated with declines in HvG clones early after transplant. GvH clones turned up in recipient bone marrow, with some appearing earlier in ileal mucosa or blood, a pattern consistent with an intestinal mucosal origin. The relatively low number and heterogeneity of intestinal transplant patients limited the conclusions.

This clonotype was sampled from a human donor who received an intestinal transplant. The sequence links TRBV2 to TRBJ1-2; the D gene cannot be resolved reliably. Here the sequenced sample was unstimulated CD8+ T cells sorted from spleen or lymph node cells, taken before intestinal transplant. For the CDR3, the sequence is CASSEGSGPRYGYTF. The DNA sequence is as follows: TGTGCCAGCAGTGAGGGGTCAGGACCACGGTATGGCTACACCTTC.